This T cell receptor (beta chain) was observed in a study of cytomegalovirus exposure and HLA in healthy donors. The germline gives CDR1 SGHNT, CDR2 YYREEE (reference sequence). Trimming took 3 bases from V and 1 from J; bases not matched to a gene: 2. The CDR3 consists of 17 residues. Vbeta (60) and Jbeta (13) primers were used in the PCR. Using immunoSEQ multiplex PCR, the repertoire was profiled, and TCRdb retains in-frame clones only, with some absent. The sample has roughly 120,000 clones, roughly three quarters seen once. Whereas donors were nominally healthy upon sampling, unrecorded immune exposures were probable.

This chain connects TRBV5-4 to TRBJ2-1, with 15 nucleotides matching TRBD2. This receptor was taken from a young man in good health and CMV-seropositive. Sequencing was performed on PBMCs. CDR3 residues: CASSSGTSGRSYNEQFF. The CDR3 DNA reads as TGTGCCAGCAGCTCTGGGACTAGCGGGAGGTCCTACAATGAGCAGTTCTTC. The full variable domain, in which reference TRBV5-4 and TRBJ2-1 provide the parts outside the CDR3, is ETGVTQSPTHLIKTRGQQVTLRCSSQSGHNTVSWYQQALGQGPQFIFQYYREEENGRGNFPPRFSGLQFPNYSSELNVNALELDDSALYLCASSSGTSGRSYNEQFFGPGTRLTVL.